This TCR beta chain was retrieved from a study of cytomegalovirus exposure and HLA in healthy donors. PCR employed 60 Vbeta and 13 Jbeta primers. Authors' processing steps: Roughly 10 million shared chains were among some 75 million unique TCR beta chains counted in a later analysis. Using immunoSEQ multiplex PCR, the repertoire was profiled, and TCRdb retains in-frame clones only, with some absent. The D gene and trimming were derived from the DNA, and the V and J assignments and clone size from that table. The sample shows about 190,000 clones, 79% of them seen only once. This clone was found a few times. The source is a woman in her late teens or twenties in good health and CMV-seronegative. The material sequenced was PBMCs.

The CDR3 bases are TGTGCCAGCTCACCAAGGCAGTCAGGGCCTGGAAACACCATATATTTT. Protein: CASSPRQSGPGNTIYF. The chain carries TRBV18 and TRBJ1-3, with D possibly matching TRBD1 (5 bases). The V end lost 2 bases, the J end lost 2 bases, and 13 bases lay between the germline ends. Germline CDR1 KGHSH, CDR2 LQKENI. The CDR3 totals 16 residues.